The 31 T cell receptor beta chains listed next were all sequenced from one sample in a study of cytomegalovirus exposure and HLA in healthy donors. The PCR contained 60 Vbeta and 13 Jbeta primers. Profiled with immunoSEQ multiplex PCR; TCRdb holds only in-frame clones, not every one. The table includes over 45,000 clones, roughly 80% detected once. The sample was PBMCs. The source of these receptors is a man aged 25-45 years in good health and CMV-seronegative.

By sample fraction, this clone is medium-sized. The chain joins TRBV10-3 to TRBJ2-3; 7 bases align to TRBD2. The CDR3 totals 17 residues. The germline V gene encodes CDR1 ENHRY and CDR2 SYGVKD. Unmatched junction bases numbered 9, after V lost 2 bases and J lost 1 base. The CDR3 DNA is TGTGCCATCAGTGAGCCGCTCGGGGGAGGGGGCACAGATACGCAGTATTTT. This sequence encodes CAISEPLGGGGTDTQYF.

This sequence joins TRBV11-2 and TRBJ1-6; the D gene is possibly TRBD1 (5 bases). CDR1 is SGHAT and CDR2 is FQNNGV in the germline V gene. This CDR3 contains 13 residues. Trimming pared 0 bases from V and 13 bases from J, leaving 10 bases between. The DNA of the CDR3 is TGTGCCAGCAGCTTAGAAGAGACAGTGCCCCTCCACTTT. Protein product: CASSLEETVPLHF.

Comment on this clone: A read error may produce the germline difference seen at one junction end. This chain links TRBV7-9 with TRBJ2-7; D not certain. The CDR3 length is 13 residues. The germline V gene has CDR1 SEHNR and CDR2 FQNEAQ (reference sequence). The CDR3 DNA follows: TGTTCCAGCAGCCCCGTCGCCGGCTACGAGCAGTACTTC. Protein sequence: CSSSPVAGYEQYF. The full variable domain, completed using reference TRBV7-9 and TRBJ2-7, is DTGVSQNPRHKITKRGQNVTFRCDPISEHNRLYWYRQTLGQGPEFLTYFQNEAQLEKSRLLSDRFSAERPKGSFSTLEIQRTEQGDSAMYLCSSSPVAGYEQYFGPGTRLTVT.

The V gene is TRBV7-9, the J gene TRBJ2-6; D is unresolved. Per germline, CDR1 SEHNR and CDR2 FQNEAQ (reference sequence). Deletions cut 2 bases from V and 0 bases from J, with 14 bases between. The CDR3 is 18 amino acids. DNA for the CDR3: TGTGCCAGCAGCTTATCGCGCAGGCCCCTCTCTGGGGCCAACGTCCTGACTTTC. Its protein product is CASSLSRRPLSGANVLTF.

The genes are TRBV7-2 and TRBJ2-1; D perhaps matches TRBD1 (6 bases). Germline CDR1 SGHTA, CDR2 FQGNSA. CDR3 length equals 14 residues. Trimming took 7 bases from V and 6 from J, leaving 16 bases between them. The CDR3 sequence is CASTLHRDLNEQFF. The CDR3 DNA reads TGTGCCAGCACCCTACACAGGGACCTCAATGAGCAGTTCTTC.

The CDR3: CATSSRVGADEQYF. CDR3 coding DNA: TGTGCCACCAGCAGCCGGGTAGGGGCGGACGAGCAGTACTTC. The rearrangement joins TRBV15 to TRBJ2-7; D might be TRBD1 (5 bases). Germline lookup yields CDR1 LNHNV and CDR2 YYDKDF (reference sequence). This CDR3 contains 14 residues. The germline V and J ends were trimmed by 3 bases and 5 bases, with 14 bases remaining between them.

The CDR3 DNA follows: TGTGCCAGCAGTCAACAGGGGAGGAGCACTGAAGCTTTCTTT. Protein sequence: CASSQQGRSTEAFF. The chain is built from TRBV7-8 and TRBJ1-1, with 7 nucleotides matching TRBD1. Trimming cost V 6 bases and J 4 bases; bases outside gene matches: 8. Looked up from germline, CDR1 is SGHVS and CDR2 is FQNEAQ. The CDR3 is 14 amino acids.

The chain combines TRBV7-9 with TRBJ1-1; a possible D gene is TRBD1 (6 bases). The CDR3 is 15 amino acids. Trimming stripped 4 bases from V and 5 bases from J, with 17 bases between. Germline-derived CDR1 and CDR2 are SEHNR and FQNEAQ (reference sequence). The CDR3 DNA is TGTGCCAGCAGCTCCCCCCAGGGGCCATTTACTGAAGCTTTCTTT. Its translation: CASSSPQGPFTEAFF.

The chain is built from TRBV5-1 and TRBJ2-2; possible D gene TRBD2, 6 bases. The CDR3 runs to 16 residues. Germline V gene lookup returns CDR1 SGHRS and CDR2 YFSETQ. V dropped 1 base and J dropped 1 base, with 11 bases sitting between them. CDR3: CASSLLGGMNTGELFF. CDR3 coding DNA: TGCGCCAGCAGCTTGCTTGGCGGGATGAACACCGGGGAGCTGTTTTTT. Complete variable domain (other parts from reference TRBV5-1 and TRBJ2-2): KAGVTQTPRYLIKTRGQQVTLSCSPISGHRSVSWYQQTPGQGLQFLFEYFSETQRNKGNFPGRFSGRQFSNSRSEMNVSTLELGDSALYLCASSLLGGMNTGELFFGEGSRLTVL.

This clone was observed once. The CDR3 loop is CASSYSRLNTEAFF. In DNA form, the CDR3 reads TGTGCCAGCAGTTACTCCAGGTTGAACACTGAAGCTTTCTTT. This chain connects TRBV6-5 to TRBJ1-1; D gene unclear. Germline CDR1 and CDR2: MNHEY and SVGAGI. The ends were cut back, 0 bases at V and 0 bases at J, with 5 bases in the middle. The CDR3 totals 14 residues.

This clone was seen only a few times. The chain uses TRBV6-5 and TRBJ1-6; 7 positions match TRBD1. Per germline, CDR1 MNHEY and CDR2 SVGAGI. J gave up 14 bases and V 5 bases, and 6 bases lay outside the gene matches. The CDR3 consists of 12 residues. The CDR3 coding sequence is TGTGCCAGCAGTCGACAGGGCAAGGCCCTCCACTTT. The encoded protein is CASSRQGKALHF.

This clone was recorded a few times. The chain employs TRBV2 and TRBJ2-3; D gene uncertain. V was clipped by 7 bases and J by 4 bases, with 12 bases between them. The length of the CDR3 is 13 residues. The germline V gene has CDR1 SNHLY and CDR2 FYNNEI. The CDR3 nucleotides are TGTGCCAGCACTAGAGTACGGGCAGATACGCAGTATTTT. It encodes CASTRVRADTQYF.

The CDR3 spells CASTLDRDYGYTF. As DNA, the CDR3 is TGTGCCAGTACCCTTGACAGGGACTATGGCTACACCTTC. The gene calls are TRBV19 and TRBJ1-2; TRBD1 matches 7 bases. The V gene end was trimmed by 7 bases and the J gene end by 3 bases; junction bases not matched to a gene: 5. The CDR3 is 13 residues long. Per germline, CDR1 LNHDA and CDR2 SQIVND (reference sequence).

The chain uses TRBV20-1 and TRBJ1-2; the match to TRBD1 covers 8 bases. Germline assignment: CDR1 DFQATT and CDR2 SNEGSKA (reference sequence). Trimming at V came to 6 bases and at J to 5 bases, leaving 2 bases not matched to a gene. The CDR3 totals 11 residues. CDR3 in amino acids: CSARQGYGYTF. CDR3 nucleotides: TGCAGTGCCCGACAGGGGTATGGCTACACCTTC.

The CDR3 sequence is CASSQVAGRLAAGELFF. The CDR3 DNA follows: TGTGCCAGCAGCCAAGTAGCCGGGAGGTTGGCGGCCGGGGAGCTGTTTTTT. The chain recombines TRBV14 with TRBJ2-2; 7 nucleotides align to TRBD2. CDR3 size: 17 residues. Germline CDR1 reads SGHDN; CDR2 reads FVKESK. V shed 1 base, J shed 6 bases, and the junction held 11 bases outside the gene matches.

CDR3 protein: CSVGLPGGEQFF. In DNA form, the CDR3 reads TGCAGCGTTGGTCTCCCCGGGGGTGAGCAGTTCTTC. The chain uses TRBV29-1 and TRBJ2-1, with a weak D call TRBD2 (6 bases). Germline-derived CDR1 and CDR2 are SQVTM and ANQGSEA. CDR3 length: 12 residues. Trimming stripped 4 bases from V and 9 bases from J, with 13 bases between.

The chain couples TRBV4-3 to TRBJ1-1; D may be TRBD1 (5 bases). Per germline, CDR1 LGHNA and CDR2 YSLEER. V lost 4 bases, J lost 0 bases, and 15 bases lay in between. The CDR3 covers 16 residues. This CDR3 is CASSLDRTTMNTEAFF. The DNA of the CDR3 is TGCGCCAGCAGCCTCGACCGGACAACCATGAACACTGAAGCTTTCTTT.

The chain combines TRBV6-6 with TRBJ2-7; D possibly corresponds to TRBD1 (5 bases). CDR1 is MNHNY, CDR2 SVGAGI, per germline (reference sequence). The CDR3 extends over 15 amino acids. Trimming pared 5 bases from V and 1 base from J, leaving 15 bases between. CDR3 coding DNA: TGTGCCAGCAGTGCCAGGGCCTCGGTTTCCTACGAGCAGTACTTC. Its protein product is CASSARASVSYEQYF.

The CDR3 region has the DNA TGTGCCAGCAGCTTAGCACTCGGCTCTGGAAACACCATATATTTT. Protein sequence: CASSLALGSGNTIYF. This rearrangement joins TRBV7-9 to TRBJ1-3; no firm D call. The germline CDR1 and CDR2 sequences are SEHNR and FQNEAQ (reference sequence). The CDR3 contains 15 residues. Trimming took off 0 bases at V and 0 bases at J, with 6 bases between the two ends.

The chain links TRBV9 to TRBJ2-7; the D is unclear. The CDR3 spans 14 residues. Deletions cut 0 bases from V and 0 bases from J, with 7 bases between. Germline CDR1 SGDLS, CDR2 YYNGEE. This CDR3 reads CASSVAPSSYEQYF. The DNA for the CDR3 is TGTGCCAGCAGCGTAGCTCCCAGCTCCTACGAGCAGTACTTC.

The chain links TRBV4-1 to TRBJ2-7; 7 bases map to TRBD1. CDR1 MGHRA and CDR2 YSYEKL come from the germline V gene. The CDR3 sequence is 17 residues long. V lost 0 bases and J lost 0; bases outside the gene matches: 8. CDR3 sequence (DNA): TGCGCCAGCAGCCAAGAGGGAGCGAGGGACAGCTCCTACGAGCAGTACTTC. Residues: CASSQEGARDSSYEQYF.

This chain joins TRBV7-9 and TRBJ1-2, with D possibly being TRBD1 (5 bases). There are 14 residues in the CDR3. In germline, CDR1 is SEHNR, CDR2 FQNEAQ (reference sequence). Trimming took 1 base from V and 8 from J, leaving 14 bases between them. The CDR3, as DNA: TGTGCCAGCAGCTTAGGGGAGGGGTCGCGGGGCTACACCTTC. This encodes CASSLGEGSRGYTF.

The chain employs TRBV19 and TRBJ1-1; 7 nucleotides agree with TRBD1. From germline, CDR1 is LNHDA and CDR2 SQIVND (reference sequence). This CDR3 is built from 14 residues. V gave up 6 bases and J gave up 7 bases; unmatched junction bases: 11. The CDR3 reads CASSPRQGIGEAFF. The CDR3 DNA reads as TGTGCCAGTAGCCCCCGACAGGGTATCGGTGAAGCTTTCTTT.

CDR3 DNA: TGTGCCAGCAGCCCGCGGTCTAGCGGGAGGGCCCCCTCGGGGGAGCAGTTCTTC. Amino acids: CASSPRSSGRAPSGEQFF. The chain couples TRBV11-2 to TRBJ2-1; 12 nucleotides agree with TRBD2. Germline V gives CDR1 SGHAT, CDR2 FQNNGV. The CDR3 sequence is 18 residues long. V dropped 5 bases and J dropped 10; count of bases not matched to a gene: 18.

This chain joins TRBV19 and TRBJ2-7; tentative D call: TRBD2 (5 bases). V lost 7 bases, J lost 3 bases, and 13 bases lay in between. The CDR3 has 13 amino acids. Germline values: CDR1 LNHDA, CDR2 SQIVND (reference sequence). DNA of the CDR3: TGTGCCAGTAAAGGGCTAGCAGACTACGAGCAGTACTTC. Translation gives CASKGLADYEQYF. Together with reference TRBV19 and TRBJ2-7, the CDR3 gives the full variable domain: DGGITQSPKYLFRKEGQNVTLSCEQNLNHDAMYWYRQDPGQGLRLIYYSQIVNDFQKGDIAEGYSVSREKKESFPLTVTSAQKNPTAFYLCASKGLADYEQYFGPGTRLTVT.

The chain joins TRBV5-1 to TRBJ1-2, with 9 nucleotides matching TRBD1. The germline CDR1 and CDR2 sequences are SGHRS and YFSETQ. V lost 3 bases and J lost 8; bases outside the gene matches: 11. The CDR3 length is 15 residues. CDR3 sequence: CASSSGTGPLTGYTF. The DNA of the CDR3 is TGCGCCAGCAGCTCCGGGACAGGGCCACTCACGGGCTACACCTTC.

This chain links TRBV6-5 with TRBJ1-2, with 8 bases aligning to TRBD1. CDR1 and CDR2 from the germline V gene are MNHEY and SVGAGI. The V segment lost 6 bases and the J segment 5 bases; nucleotides outside the gene matches: 8. The CDR3 is made up of 14 amino acids. CDR3 in amino acids: CASSPGQETYGYTF. In DNA, the CDR3 is TGTGCCAGCAGCCCGGGACAGGAGACATATGGCTACACCTTC.

The J gene is TRBJ2-1, the V gene TRBV5-1; D not resolved. V lost 1 base and J 0 bases, leaving 8 bases between the germline ends. The CDR3 extends over 15 amino acids. Germline CDR1 is SGHRS and CDR2 is YFSETQ. The CDR3, as DNA: TGCGCCAGCAGCTTGACCCACAGCTCCTACAATGAGCAGTTCTTC. Translation: CASSLTHSSYNEQFF. The full variable domain, rest sourced from reference TRBV5-1 and TRBJ2-1, is KAGVTQTPRYLIKTRGQQVTLSCSPISGHRSVSWYQQTPGQGLQFLFEYFSETQRNKGNFPGRFSGRQFSNSRSEMNVSTLELGDSALYLCASSLTHSSYNEQFFGPGTRLTVL.

The V and J genes are TRBV7-9 and TRBJ1-2, with 7 bases that match TRBD1. This CDR3 is built from 15 residues. Germline-derived CDR1 and CDR2 are SEHNR and FQNEAQ (reference sequence). V lost 1 base, J lost 8 bases, and 10 bases stayed unmatched. The CDR3 coding sequence is TGTGCCAGCAGCTTAGGACCCTCGGGACAGTGGGGCTACACCTTC. It specifies CASSLGPSGQWGYTF.

The table lists this clone with a few counts. The genes are TRBV5-1 and TRBJ1-4; TRBD1 agrees at 9 bases. The V gene's germline CDR1 is SGHRS and CDR2 YFSETQ. This CDR3 contains 13 residues. Unmatched junction bases numbered 2, after V lost 4 bases and J lost 7 bases. The CDR3, as DNA: TGCGCCAGCAGCGGGACAGGGTCTGAAAAACTGTTTTTT. Residues: CASSGTGSEKLFF.

With regard to this clone: At one end, the junction sequence differs from germline, possibly due to a read error. This chain joins TRBV5-1 and TRBJ2-7, with D perhaps matching TRBD1 (5 bases). Germline V lookup: CDR1 SGHRS, CDR2 YFSETQ. The CDR3 runs to 15 residues. This CDR3 reads CASTLQGPSSYEQYF. As DNA, the CDR3 is TGCGCCAGCACCTTGCAGGGCCCGAGCTCCTACGAGCAGTACTTC.